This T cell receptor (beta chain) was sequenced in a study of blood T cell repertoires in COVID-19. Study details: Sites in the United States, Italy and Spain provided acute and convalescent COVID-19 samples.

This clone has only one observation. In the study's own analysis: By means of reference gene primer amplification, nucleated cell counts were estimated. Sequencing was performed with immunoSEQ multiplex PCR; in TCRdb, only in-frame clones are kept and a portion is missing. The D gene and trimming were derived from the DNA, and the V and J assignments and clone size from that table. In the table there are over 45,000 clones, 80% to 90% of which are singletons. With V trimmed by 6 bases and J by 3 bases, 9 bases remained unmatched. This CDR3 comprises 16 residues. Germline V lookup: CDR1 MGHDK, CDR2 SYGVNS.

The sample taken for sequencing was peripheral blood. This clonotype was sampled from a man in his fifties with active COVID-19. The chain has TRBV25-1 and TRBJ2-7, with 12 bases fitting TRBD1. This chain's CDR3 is CASRRRDRGPIYEQYF. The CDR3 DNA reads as TGTGCCAGCAGGCGCCGGGACAGGGGGCCCATCTACGAGCAGTACTTC.